The 32 T cell receptor beta chains below come from one sample, sequenced in a study of blood T cell repertoires in COVID-19. Clones were read by immunoSEQ multiplex PCR, and TCRdb kept only the in-frame ones, dropping some. Of roughly 150,000 clones detected, 80% to 85% appear once; the ten largest clones hold 9.5% to 13%. The specimen was peripheral blood. The receptors were sampled from a man aged 65-85 years with active or convalescent COVID-19.

V and J are TRBV28 and TRBJ2-7, with TRBD2 matching 7 bases. CDR1 is MDHEN, CDR2 SYDVKM, per germline. V shed 6 bases, J shed 3 bases, and the junction held 8 bases outside the gene matches. This CDR3 region has 14 residues. The CDR3 is CASSSWGGSYEQYF. The CDR3 DNA reads TGTGCCAGCAGCTCGTGGGGCGGGAGCTACGAGCAGTACTTC.

The J gene is TRBJ1-1, the V gene TRBV2; tentatively, D is TRBD1 (5 bases). Trimming took off 3 bases at V and 5 bases at J, with 13 bases between the two ends. Germline V gene lookup returns CDR1 SNHLY and CDR2 FYNNEI. This CDR3 is 14 amino acids long. The CDR3 is CASSDLGVRTEAFF. Written as DNA, the CDR3 is TGTGCCAGCAGTGATTTAGGGGTCAGGACTGAAGCTTTCTTT.

The chain carries TRBV18 and TRBJ1-1; 9 bases are a match to TRBD1. After removal of 2 bases from V and 4 bases from J, the junction contained 8 bases not matched to a gene. Per the germline V gene, CDR1 is KGHSH and CDR2 is LQKENI. The CDR3 totals 16 residues. This chain's CDR3 is CASSPLREGQGTEAFF. The CDR3 DNA reads as TGTGCCAGCTCACCATTGAGGGAGGGACAGGGCACTGAAGCTTTCTTT.

The chain is built from TRBV1 and TRBJ2-2; the table's D call, TRBD2, was not checked against the DNA. TRBV1 is a recognized pseudogene. The CDR3 has 15 residues. DNA of the CDR3: TGCACCAGCAGCCAAGCGGGAGGGGACACCGGGGAGCTGTTTTTT. Its translation: CTSSQAGGDTGELFF.

This clone was counted a single time. The chain couples TRBV7-2 to TRBJ2-1; TRBD2 is a possible D gene (6 bases). CDR3 length: 9 residues. V was cut by 8 bases and J by 14 bases, with 10 bases left in between. Germline CDR1 and CDR2: SGHTA and FQGNSA. CDR3 sequence (DNA): TGTGCCAGCTGGCGGGGAGAGTTCTTC. Residues: CASWRGEFF.

The rearrangement joins TRBV19 to TRBJ1-5; 7 bases fit TRBD1. CDR1 is LNHDA, CDR2 SQIVND, per germline (reference sequence). The CDR3 totals 16 residues. J lost 2 bases, V lost 5 bases, and 9 bases had no gene match. This CDR3 reads CASSARSGTGNQPQHF. The CDR3 DNA is TGTGCCAGTAGTGCACGATCCGGGACAGGCAATCAGCCCCAGCATTTT. The full variable domain, its missing parts supplied by reference TRBV19 and TRBJ1-5, is DGGITQSPKYLFRKEGQNVTLSCEQNLNHDAMYWYRQDPGQGLRLIYYSQIVNDFQKGDIAEGYSVSREKKESFPLTVTSAQKNPTAFYLCASSARSGTGNQPQHFGDGTRLSIL.

The chain couples TRBV7-9 to TRBJ2-2, with 7 bases aligning to TRBD2. V shed 6 bases and J 1 base; nucleotides not matched to a gene: 5. Germline V lookup: CDR1 SEHNR, CDR2 FQNEAQ (reference sequence). This CDR3 is built from 15 residues. The CDR3: CASSPTSLNTGELFF. The DNA for the CDR3 is TGTGCCAGCAGTCCGACTAGCTTGAACACCGGGGAGCTGTTTTTT.

J is TRBJ1-5 and V is TRBV12-3 or TRBV12-4; D is unresolved. The CDR3 contains 13 residues. The V gene lost 4 bases and the J gene lost 4 bases, with 8 bases spanning the gap. Here the CDR3 reads CASSWARNQPQHF. As DNA, the CDR3 is TGTGCCAGCAGTTGGGCTCGGAATCAGCCCCAGCATTTT.

This clone was seen a handful of times. The rearrangement uses TRBV9 and TRBJ2-1; 14 nucleotides match TRBD2. The CDR3 totals 15 residues. J was trimmed by 9 bases and V by 4 bases; bases with no gene match: 6. Germline CDR1 is SGDLS and CDR2 is YYNGEE. For the CDR3, the DNA is TGTGCCAGCAGCCAAGGGACTAGCGGGAGTTTTGAGCAGTTCTTC. It is translated as CASSQGTSGSFEQFF.

This clone was seen just once. The chain couples TRBV9 to TRBJ1-4; a weak D match, TRBD1 (5 bases). V lost 3 bases, J lost 4 bases, and 13 bases lay in between. The germline V gene encodes CDR1 SGDLS and CDR2 YYNGEE. The CDR3 length is 15 residues. In DNA form, the CDR3 reads TGTGCCAGCAGCGCGGACACCTCCCATAATGAAAAACTGTTTTTT. It encodes CASSADTSHNEKLFF. Combining the CDR3 with reference TRBV9 and TRBJ1-4 gives the whole variable domain DSGVTQTPKHLITATGQRVTLRCSPRSGDLSVYWYQQSLDQGLQFLIQYYNGEERAKGNILERFSAQQFPDLHSELNLSSLELGDSALYFCASSADTSHNEKLFFGSGTQLSVL.

The chain combines TRBV28 with TRBJ1-2; D not certain. Germline loops: CDR1 MDHEN, CDR2 SYDVKM. The length of the CDR3 is 14 residues. V was cut by 2 bases and J by 2 bases, with 9 bases left in between. CDR3 nucleotides: TGTGCCAGCAGTTTAAGTCAGCGCAACTATGGCTACACCTTC. It specifies CASSLSQRNYGYTF.

This clone was observed a single time. The rearrangement joins TRBV5-1 to TRBJ2-1; D is undetermined. CDR1 is SGHRS and CDR2 is YFSETQ in the germline V gene. Trimming took 5 bases from V and 3 from J, leaving 15 bases between them. The CDR3 has 15 residues. In nucleotides, the CDR3 is TGCGCCAGCAGTCAGCAGGCAACTGGCTACAATGAGCAGTTCTTC. Its translation: CASSQQATGYNEQFF.

This clone was observed a single time. The chain is built from TRBV28 and TRBJ1-2, with no clear D. V lost 6 bases to trimming and J lost 0 bases, with 20 bases between them. Looked up from germline, CDR1 is MDHEN and CDR2 is SYDVKM. This CDR3 contains 17 residues. The CDR3 is CASSRADGNEPNYGYTF. In DNA form, the CDR3 reads TGTGCCAGCAGCCGAGCGGACGGAAATGAACCTAACTATGGCTACACCTTC.

V and J are TRBV11-1 and TRBJ2-1; no firm D call. The V end was cut by 8 bases, the J end by 0 bases, with 11 bases between. CDR1 is SGHAT, CDR2 FQDESV, per germline (reference sequence). The CDR3 consists of 14 residues. The CDR3 coding sequence is TGTGCCAGCCAATTTTTGAGCTCCTACAATGAGCAGTTCTTC. Amino acids: CASQFLSSYNEQFF. The full variable domain, rest sourced from reference TRBV11-1 and TRBJ2-1, is EAEVAQSPRYKITEKSQAVAFWCDPISGHATLYWYRQILGQGPELLVQFQDESVVDDSQLPKDRFSAERLKGVDSTLKIQPAELGDSAMYLCASQFLSSYNEQFFGPGTRLTVL.

The chain is built from TRBV7-9 and TRBJ1-4, with D tentatively TRBD1 (6 bases). This CDR3 has 15 residues. Germline V gene data show CDR1 as SEHNR and CDR2 as FQNEAQ (reference sequence). V lost 5 bases, J lost 5 bases, and 15 bases lay in between. The CDR3 here is CASSNRQAPNEKLFF. The CDR3 nucleotides are TGTGCCAGCAGCAACCGACAGGCACCCAATGAAAAACTGTTTTTT. The whole variable domain, filled in from reference TRBV7-9 and TRBJ1-4, reads DTGVSQNPRHKITKRGQNVTFRCDPISEHNRLYWYRQTLGQGPEFLTYFQNEAQLEKSRLLSDRFSAERPKGSFSTLEIQRTEQGDSAMYLCASSNRQAPNEKLFFGSGTQLSVL.

The rearrangement joins TRBV9 to TRBJ2-3; TRBD2 matches at 8 bases. Germline values: CDR1 SGDLS, CDR2 YYNGEE. V trimming: 4 bases; J trimming: 7 bases; junction bases outside the gene matches: 11. The CDR3 loop spans 15 amino acids. This CDR3 is CASSPSGGFGYTQYF. Here the CDR3 DNA reads TGTGCCAGCAGCCCCTCGGGGGGGTTTGGGTATACGCAGTATTTT.

This clone was recorded only once. V gene TRBV19 combines with J gene TRBJ1-1, with 11 nucleotides matching TRBD1. The V and J ends lost 6 bases and 4 bases, in that order; junction bases with no gene match: 7. The CDR3 extends over 15 amino acids. Per germline, CDR1 LNHDA and CDR2 SQIVND (reference sequence). The CDR3 bases are TGTGCCAGTAGACTTAGCGGGACAGGGGGCACTGAAGCTTTCTTT. Its protein is CASRLSGTGGTEAFF.

The V and J genes are TRBV29-1 and TRBJ2-7, with D possibly matching TRBD1 (5 bases). The CDR3 contains 14 residues. In germline, CDR1 is SQVTM, CDR2 ANQGSEA. V gave up 6 bases and J gave up 5 bases, with 20 bases separating them. Written as DNA, the CDR3 is TGCAGCGTCGGAAGGTGGCAGGGCGAGAACGAGCAGTACTTC. The encoded protein is CSVGRWQGENEQYF.

CDR3 coding DNA: TGTGCCAGCAGCCGGGGGGTACCGACAGGGGCGCCTTCTACGAACACTGAAGCTTTCTTT. It yields the protein CASSRGVPTGAPSTNTEAFF. The rearrangement joins TRBV14 to TRBJ1-1; 8 positions agree with TRBD1. The V and J ends lost 4 bases and 1 base, in that order; junction bases with no gene match: 20. This CDR3 has 20 residues. Germline CDR1 and CDR2: SGHDN and FVKESK.

This chain joins TRBV27 and TRBJ1-1; 11 positions agree with TRBD1. The V gene end was trimmed by 5 bases and the J gene end by 3 bases; junction bases not matched to a gene: 11. From germline, CDR1 is MNHEY and CDR2 SMNVEV (reference sequence). The CDR3 contains 17 residues. CDR3 in DNA: TGTGCCAGCAGTCAATACCCGGGACAGGGGGTGTACACTGAAGCTTTCTTT. It translates to CASSQYPGQGVYTEAFF.

The chain links TRBV5-1 to TRBJ2-3, with 9 bases lining up with TRBD2. V was clipped by 6 bases and J by 3 bases; unmatched bases: 11. Germline CDR1 reads SGHRS; CDR2 reads YFSETQ. This CDR3 spans 16 amino acids. The CDR3 loop reads CASTPGVTSGTDTQYF. The CDR3 nucleotides are TGCGCCAGCACCCCCGGGGTGACTAGCGGAACAGATACGCAGTATTTT.

The chain uses TRBV9 and TRBJ2-6; D might be TRBD1 (6 bases). Trimming shortened V by 3 bases and J by 1 base, and 11 bases separated the two germline ends. Germline CDR1 reads SGDLS; CDR2 reads YYNGEE. The CDR3 has 16 amino acids. The CDR3 DNA reads as TGTGCCAGCAGCGCCCCCGGGACATCTGGGGCCAACGTCCTGACTTTC. Its translation is CASSAPGTSGANVLTF. Based on the CDR3 plus reference TRBV9 and TRBJ2-6, the full variable domain is DSGVTQTPKHLITATGQRVTLRCSPRSGDLSVYWYQQSLDQGLQFLIQYYNGEERAKGNILERFSAQQFPDLHSELNLSSLELGDSALYFCASSAPGTSGANVLTFGAGSRLTVL.

V is TRBV5-6 and J is TRBJ1-4; TRBD1 matches at 9 bases. Germline CDR1 and CDR2: SGHDT and YYEEEE. Germline trimming cut 1 base from V and 7 bases from J; bases unmatched to any gene: 11. CDR3 size: 17 residues. This CDR3 reads CASSLFSTGGVSEKLFF. CDR3 sequence (DNA): TGTGCCAGCAGCTTGTTTTCTACAGGGGGCGTTAGTGAAAAACTGTTTTTT.

The chain has TRBV30 and TRBJ2-2; possibly TRBD1 for D (5 bases). Germline CDR1 is GTSNPN and CDR2 is SVGIG (reference sequence). The V gene lost 2 bases and the J gene lost 7 bases, with 14 bases spanning the gap. The CDR3 runs to 14 residues. The CDR3 DNA reads TGTGCCTGGAGTCGTCAGGGTATTGGCGGGGAGCTGTTTTTT. Translation gives CAWSRQGIGGELFF.

The CDR3 spells CASRGRGTSTLYEQYF. The CDR3 coding sequence is TGTGCCAGCAGGGGAAGGGGGACTAGCACACTTTACGAGCAGTACTTC. The rearrangement uses TRBV2 and TRBJ2-7; 9 bases map to TRBD2. With V trimmed by 6 bases and J by 4 bases, 13 bases remained unmatched. Germline CDR1 reads SNHLY; CDR2 reads FYNNEI. The CDR3 runs to 16 residues.

This chain uses TRBV6-5 with TRBJ2-7; D might be TRBD2 (5 bases). From germline, CDR1 is MNHEY and CDR2 SVGAGI. The CDR3 sequence is 13 residues long. The V and J ends lost 7 bases and 6 bases respectively, with 16 bases between them. The CDR3 reads CASTRRARGEQYF. The CDR3 bases are TGTGCCAGCACCCGACGAGCCCGGGGCGAGCAGTACTTC.

This clone was counted a single time. The chain uses TRBV9 and TRBJ2-2, with 14 nucleotides matching TRBD2. J lost 2 bases, V lost 4 bases, and 7 bases had no gene match. Germline V gene lookup returns CDR1 SGDLS and CDR2 YYNGEE. The CDR3 is made up of 18 amino acids. The CDR3: CASSPRLAGGYNTGELFF. CDR3 DNA: TGTGCCAGCAGCCCTCGACTAGCGGGAGGGTATAACACCGGGGAGCTGTTTTTT.

The chain recombines TRBV24-1 with TRBJ2-1, with 7 nucleotides matching TRBD2. The CDR3 contains 17 residues. After removal of 4 bases from V and 0 bases from J, the junction contained 8 bases not matched to a gene. Germline V gene lookup returns CDR1 KGHDR and CDR2 SFDVKD. CDR3: CATSDPGRTSSYNEQFF. The DNA for the CDR3 is TGTGCCACCAGTGACCCCGGTCGGACTAGCTCCTACAATGAGCAGTTCTTC.

The J gene is TRBJ1-2, the V gene TRBV5-1; no reliable D call. Germline loops: CDR1 SGHRS, CDR2 YFSETQ. This CDR3 has 14 residues. Trimming took off 0 bases at V and 8 bases at J, with 14 bases between the two ends. This CDR3 reads CASSLAAGPGGYTF. The CDR3, as DNA: TGCGCCAGCAGCTTGGCCGCCGGGCCGGGAGGCTACACCTTC. Full variable domain (outside the CDR3, taken from reference TRBV5-1 and TRBJ1-2): KAGVTQTPRYLIKTRGQQVTLSCSPISGHRSVSWYQQTPGQGLQFLFEYFSETQRNKGNFPGRFSGRQFSNSRSEMNVSTLELGDSALYLCASSLAAGPGGYTFGSGTRLTVV.

The CDR3 sequence: CASSLYRGKEAFF. CDR3 sequence (DNA): TGTGCCAGCAGTTTATACCGCGGGAAAGAAGCTTTCTTT. This chain links TRBV28 with TRBJ1-1; D is ambiguous. V was trimmed by 1 base and J by 8 bases, leaving 11 bases between them. The CDR3 extends over 13 amino acids. Per germline, CDR1 MDHEN and CDR2 SYDVKM.

This clone was detected once. The chain joins TRBV5-1 to TRBJ2-1; D is unclear. V shed 0 bases and J shed 7 bases, with 14 bases lying between them. There are 15 residues in the CDR3. Germline V gene sequence: CDR1 SGHRS, CDR2 YFSETQ. Here the CDR3 reads CASSLAVAGGNEQFF. CDR3 sequence (DNA): TGCGCCAGCAGCTTGGCCGTGGCCGGCGGTAATGAGCAGTTCTTC.

V and J are TRBV5-1 and TRBJ1-3; D remains unclear. The CDR3 covers 13 residues. With 4 bases removed from V and 2 bases from J, the gap between germline ends came to 7 bases. Germline loops: CDR1 SGHRS, CDR2 YFSETQ. The DNA of the CDR3 is TGCGCCAGCAGCCCGCCAGCTGGAAACACCATATATTTT. It is translated as CASSPPAGNTIYF.